This TCR beta chain derives from a study of cytomegalovirus exposure and HLA in healthy donors. The study's findings and limits: While the bulk of TCR sequences proved rare, some public TCRs turned up in many donors. Cytomegalovirus-associated status was assigned to fewer than 200 TCR beta chains.

Clones were sequenced by immunoSEQ multiplex PCR, and TCRdb holds only the in-frame ones, with some missing. Of 100,000 to 150,000 clones listed, 70% to 90% are singletons. The CDR3 spans 16 residues. The V gene end was trimmed by 7 bases and the J gene end by 2 bases; junction bases not matched to a gene: 9. Per germline, CDR1 SNHLY and CDR2 FYNNEI. This clone was recorded a few times. Its specificity is unknown. From the roughly 110-subject validation cohort, which was separate from the approximately 700-subject first cohort, the donors were drawn. The V gene is TRBV2, the J gene TRBJ2-1; TRBD2 agrees at 9 bases. The sequencing sample was made of PBMCs. The source is a woman aged 18-29 years in good health and CMV-seronegative. DNA of the CDR3: TGTGCCAGCACCCCCCGTAGCGGGGGCCCCTACAATGAGCAGTTCTTC. Amino acids: CASTPRSGGPYNEQFF.